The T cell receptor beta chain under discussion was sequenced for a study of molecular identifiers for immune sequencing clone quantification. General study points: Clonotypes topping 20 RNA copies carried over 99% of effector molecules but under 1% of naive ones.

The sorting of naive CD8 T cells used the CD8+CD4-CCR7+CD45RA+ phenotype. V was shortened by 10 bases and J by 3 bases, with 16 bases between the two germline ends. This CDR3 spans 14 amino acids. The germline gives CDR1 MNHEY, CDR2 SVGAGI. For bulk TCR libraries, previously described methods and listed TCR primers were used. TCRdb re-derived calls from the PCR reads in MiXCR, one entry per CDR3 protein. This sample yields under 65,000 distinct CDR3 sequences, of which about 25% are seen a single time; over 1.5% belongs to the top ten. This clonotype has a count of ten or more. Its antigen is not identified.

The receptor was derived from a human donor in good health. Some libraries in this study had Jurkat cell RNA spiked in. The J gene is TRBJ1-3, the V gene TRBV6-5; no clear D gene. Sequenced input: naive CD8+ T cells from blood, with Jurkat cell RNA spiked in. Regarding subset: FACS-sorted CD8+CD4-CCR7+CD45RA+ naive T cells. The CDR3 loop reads CATGPADGGNTIYF. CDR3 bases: TGTGCCACCGGACCGGCCGATGGTGGAAACACCATATATTTT.